The 18 T cell receptor beta chains listed next were all sequenced from one sample in a study of early T cells in non-severe SARS-CoV-2 infection. MiXCR, applied by TCRdb to the 5' RACE reads, yields one record per CDR3 protein. The sample records 50,000 to 60,000 distinct CDR3 sequences, around 6.6% being singletons. The source material was whole blood, sampled at baseline. All receptors come from an adult who was a healthcare worker with PCR-confirmed SARS-CoV-2 infection or an uninfected control (not recorded which).

This clonotype has a handful of counts. The CDR3 DNA reads TGTGCCAGCAGTTACAGTCGGCGGAACACAGATACGCAGTATTTT. Protein: CASSYSRRNTDTQYF. This rearrangement joins TRBV6-5 to TRBJ2-3; D is ambiguous. CDR3 size: 15 residues. Germline V lookup: CDR1 MNHEY, CDR2 SVGAGI. Trimming shortened V by 2 bases and J by 2 bases, and 11 bases separated the two germline ends.

This clonotype was detected ten times or more. The chain joins TRBV7-2 to TRBJ2-7; D not certain. The germline gives CDR1 SGHTA, CDR2 FQGNSA. The V gene lost 1 base and the J gene lost 4 bases, with 17 bases spanning the gap. This CDR3 comprises 16 residues. CDR3 in DNA: TGTGCCAGCAGCTTAGAGGGCGGATTTCCGCTATACGAGCAGTACTTC. Its protein is CASSLEGGFPLYEQYF.

The chain is built from TRBV7-2 and TRBJ1-3, with D perhaps matching TRBD1 (5 bases). Trimming stripped 3 bases from V and 7 bases from J, with 13 bases between. Germline CDR1 SGHTA, CDR2 FQGNSA. This CDR3 has 14 residues. CDR3 coding DNA: TGTGCCAGCAGCTTTGGGGGGATGGCGAACACCATATATTTT. Encoded protein: CASSFGGMANTIYF. Based on the CDR3 plus reference TRBV7-2 and TRBJ1-3, the full variable domain is GAGVSQSPSNKVTEKGKDVELRCDPISGHTALYWYRQSLGQGLEFLIYFQGNSAPDKSGLPSDRFSAERTGGSVSTLTIQRTQQEDSAVYLCASSFGGMANTIYFGEGSWLTVV.

This clonotype was counted at least ten times. The rearrangement joins TRBV27 to TRBJ2-1, with 8 bases that match TRBD2. V trimming: 3 bases; J trimming: 9 bases; junction bases outside the gene matches: 4. This CDR3 is 13 amino acids long. Germline CDR1 reads MNHEY; CDR2 reads SMNVEV (reference sequence). The CDR3 loop reads CASSLGLAGEQFF. CDR3 bases: TGTGCCAGCAGTTTGGGGCTAGCGGGTGAGCAGTTCTTC.

This clonotype was counted only a few times. V gene TRBV28 combines with J gene TRBJ1-2; D is unresolved. Between the trimmed V and J ends, which lost 5 bases and 8 bases, there was a span of 12 bases. The CDR3 runs 12 residues. Germline V gives CDR1 MDHEN, CDR2 SYDVKM. The CDR3 DNA sequence: TGTGCCAGCAGTCCCCTCGATATCGGCTACACCTTC. Amino acid sequence: CASSPLDIGYTF.

This clonotype was seen many times. The V gene is TRBV29-1, the J gene TRBJ2-3; 8 bases agree with TRBD2. Germline assignment: CDR1 SQVTM and CDR2 ANQGSEA. The CDR3 is 15 residues long. After removal of 5 bases from V and 5 bases from J, the junction contained 12 bases not matched to a gene. Here the CDR3 reads CSVQGSGVPGDTQYF. The CDR3 DNA follows: TGCAGCGTTCAAGGTAGCGGGGTCCCGGGAGATACGCAGTATTTT.

The V call is TRBV30, the J call TRBJ1-1, with D possibly TRBD1 on 5 matching bases. This CDR3 spans 13 amino acids. Trimming shortened V by 7 bases and J by 0 bases, and 12 bases separated the two germline ends. Germline CDR1 is GTSNPN and CDR2 is SVGIG (reference sequence). The CDR3 protein is CASAGTLNTEAFF. The CDR3 nucleotides are TGTGCCTCAGCCGGGACGTTGAACACTGAAGCTTTCTTT.

This clonotype was counted ten times or more. The chain employs TRBV7-2 and TRBJ2-1, with a possible D match to TRBD2 (6 bases). Per germline, CDR1 SGHTA and CDR2 FQGNSA. The V gene lost 5 bases and the J gene lost 8 bases, with 19 bases spanning the gap. CDR3 size: 15 residues. As DNA, the CDR3 is TGTGCCAGCAGCCCAAGAGGGTTGGGGGGAGATGAGCAGTTCTTC. Residues: CASSPRGLGGDEQFF. Together with reference TRBV7-2 and TRBJ2-1, the CDR3 gives the full variable domain: GAGVSQSPSNKVTEKGKDVELRCDPISGHTALYWYRQSLGQGLEFLIYFQGNSAPDKSGLPSDRFSAERTGGSVSTLTIQRTQQEDSAVYLCASSPRGLGGDEQFFGPGTRLTVL.

This clonotype was observed a few times. This chain uses TRBV4-2 with TRBJ2-4; 7 nucleotides agree with TRBD1. CDR1 is LGHNA and CDR2 is YNFKEQ in the germline V gene. The CDR3 totals 13 residues. The junction had 3 bases not matched to a gene; V was cut back by 4 bases and J by 6 bases. Written as DNA, the CDR3 is TGTGCCAGCAGCCCCCGACAGGGAAACATTCAGTACTTC. Protein: CASSPRQGNIQYF.

The chain is built from TRBV28 and TRBJ2-1; D unclear. Germline assignment: CDR1 MDHEN and CDR2 SYDVKM. The CDR3 covers 14 residues. The V end was cut by 1 base, the J end by 6 bases, with 10 bases between. CDR3 sequence: CASSLSQLLNEQFF. The CDR3 DNA reads as TGTGCCAGCAGTTTATCCCAGCTTCTCAATGAGCAGTTCTTC.

This clonotype has only a few counts. V and J are TRBV7-9 and TRBJ2-1; D unresolved. The germline V gene encodes CDR1 SEHNR and CDR2 FQNEAQ (reference sequence). The V gene lost 4 bases and the J gene lost 6 bases, with 7 bases spanning the gap. The CDR3 loop spans 12 amino acids. The CDR3, as DNA: TGTGCCAGCAGCTCTTACGCCAATGAGCAGTTCTTC. Protein product: CASSSYANEQFF.

This clonotype was observed many times. V usage is TRBV4-3 and J usage is TRBJ2-7; D not resolved. Trimming shortened V by 0 bases and J by 0 bases, and 9 bases separated the two germline ends. CDR1 and CDR2 from the germline V gene are LGHNA and YSLEER. The CDR3 contains 15 residues. This CDR3 reads CASSQELPSSYEQYF. For the CDR3, the DNA is TGCGCCAGCAGCCAAGAGCTCCCCAGCTCCTACGAGCAGTACTTC.

This clonotype was seen at least ten times. The rearrangement joins TRBV27 to TRBJ1-5; 7 bases map to TRBD1. The trim removed 5 bases at V and 7 bases at J, leaving 8 bases unmatched. This CDR3 is 14 amino acids long. Germline lookup yields CDR1 MNHEY and CDR2 SMNVEV (reference sequence). The CDR3 loop reads CASSNDRVGQPQHF. CDR3 nucleotide sequence: TGTGCCAGCAGTAACGACAGGGTTGGCCAGCCCCAGCATTTT.

This clonotype was counted many times. The rearrangement links TRBV28 to TRBJ2-1; 9 nucleotides match TRBD1. This CDR3 region has 17 residues. The germline CDR1 and CDR2 sequences are MDHEN and SYDVKM. Trimming cost V 6 bases and J 4 bases; bases outside gene matches: 13. CDR3 sequence (DNA): TGTGCCAGCAGAGGGTTTTTGGGACAGGGTCTATACAATGAGCAGTTCTTC. Translation: CASRGFLGQGLYNEQFF.

V usage is TRBV29-1 and J usage is TRBJ2-4; 8 nucleotides line up with TRBD2. Trimming at V came to 4 bases and at J to 3 bases, leaving 20 bases not matched to a gene. Germline CDR1 reads SQVTM; CDR2 reads ANQGSEA. The CDR3 has 19 amino acids. The CDR3 sequence is CSVVERERGPKRGKNIQYF. The CDR3 DNA reads TGCAGCGTTGTCGAGAGGGAGCGGGGGCCTAAACGGGGCAAAAACATTCAGTACTTC.

This clonotype was seen many times. The chain carries TRBV20-1 and TRBJ2-7; unclear D gene. V lost 7 bases, J lost 3 bases, and 13 bases lay in between. Germline assignment: CDR1 DFQATT and CDR2 SNEGSKA (reference sequence). The CDR3 totals 12 residues. The CDR3 DNA sequence: TGCAGTGTTACCGGGTGGGGCTACGAGCAGTACTTC. Its protein is CSVTGWGYEQYF.

The table lists this clonotype with many counts. Germline and junction disagree at one end, which may indicate a read error. This sequence joins TRBV16 and TRBJ2-4; D is perhaps TRBD1 (7 bases). Germline V gives CDR1 KGHSY, CDR2 FQNENV. This CDR3 region has 12 residues. Here the CDR3 DNA reads TGTGCCAGCAGCCAATCCCAGGGGGGCCATTCCTTC. Protein product: CASSQSQGGHSF.

This clonotype was seen more than once but under ten times. V gene TRBV10-2 combines with J gene TRBJ2-5; the D gene is possibly TRBD2 (5 bases). V was pared by 8 bases and J by 3 bases, with 28 bases between. The germline V gene encodes CDR1 WSHSY and CDR2 SAAADI. This CDR3 contains 18 residues. Written as DNA, the CDR3 is TGCGCCAGCTCCGGATGGGGAGCGGCACCCCAACATGAAGAGACCCAGTACTTC. It specifies CASSGWGAAPQHEETQYF.